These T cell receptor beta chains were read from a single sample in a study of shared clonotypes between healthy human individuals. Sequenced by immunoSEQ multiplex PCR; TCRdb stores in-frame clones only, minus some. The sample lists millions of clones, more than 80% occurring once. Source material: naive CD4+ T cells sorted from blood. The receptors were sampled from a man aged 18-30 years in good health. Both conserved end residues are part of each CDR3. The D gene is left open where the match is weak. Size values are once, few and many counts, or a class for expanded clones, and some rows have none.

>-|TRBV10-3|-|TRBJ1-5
CAISESLGEPQHF
TGTGCCATCAGTGAGTCTTTGGGGGAGCCCCAGCATTTT
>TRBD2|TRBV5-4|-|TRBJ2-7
CASSRGGLDSYEQYF
TGTGCCAGCAGCCGCGGGGGACTCGATTCCTACGAGCAGTACTTC
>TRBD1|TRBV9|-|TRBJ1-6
CASSAWTGGSPLHF
TGTGCCAGCAGCGCCTGGACAGGGGGTTCACCCCTCCACTTT
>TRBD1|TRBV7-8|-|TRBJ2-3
CASSPGQVMADTQYF
TGTGCCAGCAGCCCGGGACAGGTGATGGCAGATACGCAGTATTTT
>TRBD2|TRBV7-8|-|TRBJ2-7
CASSLTSVGAVYEQYF
TGTGCCAGCAGCCTCACTAGCGTAGGGGCTGTTTACGAGCAGTACTTC
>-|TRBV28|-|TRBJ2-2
CASSSGVRLNTGELFF
TGTGCCAGCAGTTCAGGAGTTAGATTGAACACCGGGGAGCTGTTTTTT
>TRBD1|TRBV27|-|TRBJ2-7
CASSLKDRSSYEQYF
TGTGCCAGCAGTTTAAAGGACAGGAGCTCCTACGAGCAGTACTTC
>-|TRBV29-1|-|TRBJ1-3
CSVAEQGWSGNTIYF
TGCAGCGTTGCTGAACAGGGTTGGTCTGGAAACACCATATATTTT
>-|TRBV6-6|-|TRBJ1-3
CASSEAGNSGNTIYF
TGTGCCAGCAGTGAGGCAGGGAACTCTGGAAACACCATATATTTT
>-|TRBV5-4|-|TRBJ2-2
CASSLWALSGAGELFF
TGTGCCAGCAGCTTGTGGGCCTTGTCTGGCGCCGGGGAGCTGTTTTTT
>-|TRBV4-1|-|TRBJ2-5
CASSQDRGETQYF
TGCGCCAGCAGCCAAGATCGGGGGGAGACCCAGTACTTC
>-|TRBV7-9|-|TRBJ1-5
CASSQVGGPYNQPQHF
TGTGCCAGCAGCCAGGTGGGGGGACCGTACAATCAGCCCCAGCATTTT
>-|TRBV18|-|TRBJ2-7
CASSQTLGSPEQYF
TGTGCCAGCTCTCAAACCCTCGGCAGTCCCGAGCAGTACTTC
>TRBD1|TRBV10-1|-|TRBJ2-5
CASSAGTGSKTQYF
TGCGCCAGCAGCGCCGGGACAGGGTCGAAGACCCAGTACTTC
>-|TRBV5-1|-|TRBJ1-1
CASSVRENTEAFF
TGCGCCAGCAGTGTCAGAGAAAACACTGAAGCTTTCTTT
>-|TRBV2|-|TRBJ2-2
CASSDRGAYGELFF
TGTGCCAGCAGTGATCGAGGGGCCTACGGGGAGCTGTTTTTT
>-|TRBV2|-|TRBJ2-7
CASSEGQGQSYEQYF
TGTGCCAGCAGTGAGGGTCAGGGGCAATCCTACGAGCAGTACTTC
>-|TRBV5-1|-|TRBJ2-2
CASSLDRTNTGELFF
TGCGCCAGCAGCTTGGACCGAACGAACACCGGGGAGCTGTTTTTT
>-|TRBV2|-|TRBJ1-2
CASSDPGLPNYGYTF
TGTGCCAGCAGTGACCCAGGCTTGCCTAACTATGGCTACACCTTC
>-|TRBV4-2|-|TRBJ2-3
CASSQGDSTDTQYF
TGTGCCAGCAGCCAAGGGGATAGCACAGATACGCAGTATTTT
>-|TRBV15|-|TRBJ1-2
CATSRGQAVVYTF
TGTGCCACCAGCAGAGGACAGGCAGTCGTCTACACCTTC
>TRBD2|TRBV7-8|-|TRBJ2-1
CASSLFLNLRTSGVNEQFF
TGTGCCAGCAGCTTATTCCTAAACCTAAGGACTAGCGGGGTTAATGAGCAGTTCTTC
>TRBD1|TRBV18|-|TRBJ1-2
CASSGGTGVGYTF
TGTGCCAGCTCCGGCGGGACAGGGGTCGGCTACACCTTC
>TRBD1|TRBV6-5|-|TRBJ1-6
CASRGQGVNSPLHF
TGTGCCAGCAGGGGACAGGGGGTCAATTCACCCCTCCACTTT
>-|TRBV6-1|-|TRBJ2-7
CASVGRGKPGEQYF
TGTGCCAGCGTCGGGCGGGGAAAACCGGGGGAGCAGTACTTC
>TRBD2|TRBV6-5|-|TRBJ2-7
CASSYSSGTKMYEQYF
TGTGCCAGCAGTTACTCATCCGGGACTAAAATGTACGAGCAGTACTTC
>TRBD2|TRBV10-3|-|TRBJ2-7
CAISGTSVNEQYF
TGTGCCATCAGTGGGACTAGCGTCAACGAGCAGTACTTC
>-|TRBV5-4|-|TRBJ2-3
CASTADQRDTQYF
TGTGCCAGCACCGCGGACCAGCGGGATACGCAGTATTTT
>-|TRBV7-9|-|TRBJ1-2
CASVRDGTNYGYTF
TGTGCCAGCGTCAGGGACGGAACTAACTATGGCTACACCTTC
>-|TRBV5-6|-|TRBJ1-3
CASSLPPGNTIYF
TGTGCCAGCAGCCTCCCCCCCGGAAACACCATATATTTT
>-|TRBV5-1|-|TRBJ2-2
CASSFPGLTGELFF
TGCGCCAGCAGCTTCCCGGGCCTTACCGGGGAGCTGTTTTTT
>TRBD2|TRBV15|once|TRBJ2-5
CATSSPGLAGGETQYF
TGTGCCACCAGCAGCCCGGGACTAGCGGGAGGGGAGACCCAGTACTTC
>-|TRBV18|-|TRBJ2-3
CASSPFLAIGDTQYF
TGTGCCAGCTCACCGTTTTTGGCGATTGGAGATACGCAGTATTTT
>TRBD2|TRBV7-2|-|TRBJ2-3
CASSRLAGIFTDTQYF
TGTGCCAGCAGCCGACTAGCGGGGATATTCACAGATACGCAGTATTTT
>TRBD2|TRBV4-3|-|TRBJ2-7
CASSQESTSPRQYF
TGCGCCAGCAGCCAAGAGTCGACTAGCCCTAGGCAGTACTTC
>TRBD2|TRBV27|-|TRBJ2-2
CASSRGGITGELFF
TGTGCCAGCAGTCGCGGGGGTATCACCGGGGAGCTGTTTTTT
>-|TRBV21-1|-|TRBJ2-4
CASCPLARAGVNIFKNIQYF
TGTGCCAGCTGCCCGCTGGCACGGGCAGGAGTAAATATCTTCAAAAACATTCAGTACTTC
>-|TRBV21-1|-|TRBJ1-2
CASHRRTPHDYGYTF
TGTGCCAGCCACCGCCGGACACCCCATGACTATGGCTACACCTTC
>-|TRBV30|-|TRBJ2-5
CAWRVEKQETQYF
TGTGCCTGGAGAGTAGAGAAGCAAGAGACCCAGTACTTC
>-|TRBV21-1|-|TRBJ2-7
CASSKKGRRQSYEQYF
TGTGCCAGCAGCAAAAAGGGCAGGCGCCAATCCTACGAGCAGTACTTC